Listed below are T cell receptor beta chains from one sample, sequenced in a study of blood T cells in healthy people across ages. TCRdb processed the 5' RACE reads anew with MiXCR; each CDR3 protein has one entry. Here the sample spans 350,000 to 450,000 distinct CDR3 sequences, 45% to 65% being singletons. The sequenced sample consisted of blood. The receptors come from a man aged 55-75 years in good health. Each CDR3 is given with its conserved first and last residue. The D gene is left open where the match is weak. Only some rows state a clone size, as once, few, many or a class for expanded clones.

length	V	D	size	J	DNA	CDR3
15	TRBV29-1	TRBD1	NA	TRBJ2-1	TGCAGCGGGGCCCTACAGGGGGGATCCTACAATGAGCAGTTCTTC	CSGALQGGSYNEQFF
16	TRBV11-2	NA	few	TRBJ2-1	TGTGCCAGCAGCTTAGTCGGAAGACAGGCGAACTATGAGCAGTTCTTC	CASSLVGRQANYEQFF
14	TRBV30	TRBD2	NA	TRBJ2-3	TGTGCCTGGAGTGCCGGCGGGGGGGGAGATACGCAGTATTTT	CAWSAGGGGDTQYF
13	TRBV27	TRBD2	NA	TRBJ2-1	TGTGCCAGCAGCACAGCGGGGTCCAATGAGCAGTTCTTC	CASSTAGSNEQFF
14	TRBV2	NA	few	TRBJ2-1	TGTGCCAGCAGGCAAACACAGCAGCGGACTGAGCAGTTCTTC	CASRQTQQRTEQFF
13	TRBV18	NA	NA	TRBJ2-3	TGTGCCAGCTCACCACAGAGCACAGATACGCAGTATTTT	CASSPQSTDTQYF
14	TRBV7-2	NA	NA	TRBJ2-7	TGTGCCAGCAGCTTCTCGAGAAGCCCCTGGGAGCAGTACTTC	CASSFSRSPWEQYF
14	TRBV7-9	NA	NA	TRBJ1-2	TGTGCCAGCACCGAGGAGGGGTTAGAGTATGGCTACACCTTC	CASTEEGLEYGYTF
13	TRBV7-9	NA	NA	TRBJ1-5	TGTGCCAGCAGCCCCCCAGGGGATCAGCCCCAGCATTTT	CASSPPGDQPQHF
19	TRBV7-9	TRBD2	NA	TRBJ2-3	TGTGCCAGCAGCCCCGAACTCGCGGGGGTCGTGATTAGCACAGATACGCAGTATTTT	CASSPELAGVVISTDTQYF
14	TRBV10-2	TRBD2	NA	TRBJ2-7	TGCGCCAGCAAACTAGCGGGGGAGACCTACGAGCAGTACTTC	CASKLAGETYEQYF
16	TRBV18	NA	NA	TRBJ2-5	TGTGCCAGCTCACCAGCTAGCTTCAGCAAGACTGAGACCCAGTACTTC	CASSPASFSKTETQYF
17	TRBV4-2	TRBD2	NA	TRBJ2-7	TGTGCCAGCAGCCAAGATGTCGGGACTAGCGTGGGCAATGAGCAGTACTTC	CASSQDVGTSVGNEQYF
15	TRBV25-1	TRBD1	NA	TRBJ2-5	TGTGCCAGCAGCACTACAGGGGCCTTTTCGGAGACCCAGTACTTC	CASSTTGAFSETQYF
14	TRBV6-1	NA	NA	TRBJ2-7	TGTGCCAGTCGAATCACAGTCTCTAGCTACGAGCAGTACTTC	CASRITVSSYEQYF
13	TRBV2	NA	many	TRBJ1-2	TGTGCCAGCAGCCTGACAGTCGGCTATGGCTACACCTTC	CASSLTVGYGYTF
17	TRBV12-3/TRBV12-4	TRBD2	NA	TRBJ2-1	TGTGCCAGCAGTTTCGGGAGCGGGACCAGCTCCTACAATGAGCAGTTCTTC	CASSFGSGTSSYNEQFF
14	TRBV6-4	NA	NA	TRBJ2-3	TGTGCCAGCAGTGTAGGCAGCCTCACAGATACGCAGTATTTT	CASSVGSLTDTQYF
15	TRBV20-1	NA	NA	TRBJ2-3	TGCAGTGCTAGAGCCTTTCCAGCCAGCACAGATACGCAGTATTTT	CSARAFPASTDTQYF
14	TRBV20-1	NA	many	TRBJ2-7	TGCAGTGCTAGAGATGGTGGTTCCCCGAACGAGCAGTACTTC	CSARDGGSPNEQYF
14	TRBV6-5	TRBD1	NA	TRBJ2-5	TGTGCCAGCAGCGGACAGGGTCCCTACAATGAGCAGTACTTC	CASSGQGPYNEQYF
14	TRBV6-6	TRBD1	NA	TRBJ1-1	TGTGCCAGCAGGGACAGGGGAACGAACACTGAAGCTTTCTTT	CASRDRGTNTEAFF
13	TRBV29-1	NA	many	TRBJ2-7	TGCAGCGTTGGACAGACCAGCTCCTACGAGCAGTACTTC	CSVGQTSSYEQYF
17	TRBV28	NA	many	TRBJ2-6	TGTGCCAGCAGTTCGGGACGGATAGTCTCTGGGGCCAACGTCCTGACTTTC	CASSSGRIVSGANVLTF
17	TRBV10-2	NA	NA	TRBJ2-4	TGCGCCAGCAGGCCCCCTCGGGGGATGGGGGCCAAAAACATTCAGTACTTC	CASRPPRGMGAKNIQYF
16	TRBV5-1	TRBD2	many	TRBJ2-2	TGCGCCAGCAGCCAACTAGCGGGGGGGCGCACCGGGGAGCTGTTTTTT	CASSQLAGGRTGELFF
11	TRBV21-1	NA	once	TRBJ1-2	TGTGCCAGCAGCAAAGCGAGCGGCTACACCTTC	CASSKASGYTF
15	TRBV29-1	TRBD2	NA	TRBJ2-7	TGCAGCGGGGGGAACCACGGGAGGTCCTACAATGAGCAGTACTTC	CSGGNHGRSYNEQYF
15	TRBV6-6	TRBD2	NA	TRBJ2-3	TGTGCCAGCAGTGCACTAGCGGGGAATGCAGATACGCAGTATTTT	CASSALAGNADTQYF
16	TRBV24-1	NA	NA	TRBJ2-5	TGTGCCACCAGTGATTTAAATTTTGGACCCGACAATGAGCAGTACTTC	CATSDLNFGPDNEQYF
13	TRBV24-1	NA	NA	TRBJ2-3	TGTGCCACCAACGGCGGGGTCCCAGATACGCAGTATTTT	CATNGGVPDTQYF
17	TRBV6-2/TRBV6-3	NA	few	TRBJ2-1	TGTGCCAGCAGTTACTCGAAACCAGTGGGCCCCTCTAATGAGCAGTTCTTC	CASSYSKPVGPSNEQFF
13	TRBV30	NA	NA	TRBJ2-7	TGTGCCTGGGCGCAGGGGCCGCCGGACGAGCAGTACTTC	CAWAQGPPDEQYF
14	TRBV2	NA	NA	TRBJ2-7	TGTGCCAGCATCTGGAACGCTGGACCCTACGAGCAGTACTTC	CASIWNAGPYEQYF
15	TRBV20-1	NA	NA	TRBJ1-2	TGCAGTGCTAGATCCCAGGGTGTAGGTAACTATGGCTACACCTTC	CSARSQGVGNYGYTF
15	TRBV5-1	TRBD2	NA	TRBJ2-1	TGCGCCAGCAGCTTGACGGGAGGGATTGGCAATGAGCAGTTCTTC	CASSLTGGIGNEQFF
13	TRBV2	NA	NA	TRBJ1-6	TGTGCCAGCAAGAGGGGGGCGAGTTCACCCCTCCACTTT	CASKRGASSPLHF
12	TRBV4-2	NA	few	TRBJ2-1	TGTGCCAGCAGCCAAGATTATCATGAGCAGTTCTTC	CASSQDYHEQFF
16	TRBV5-4	NA	NA	TRBJ2-1	TGTGCCAGCAGCTTGGAGGGGGGGGGCCCATACAATGAGCAGTTCTTC	CASSLEGGGPYNEQFF
15	TRBV27	NA	NA	TRBJ2-1	TGTGCCAGCAGTTTACTTAGCGGACCCTACAATGAGCAGTTCTTC	CASSLLSGPYNEQFF
14	TRBV25-1	NA	NA	TRBJ1-2	TGTGCCAGCAAGGAGGCAGGTTCTAACTATGGCTACACCTTC	CASKEAGSNYGYTF
15	TRBV10-3	NA	NA	TRBJ1-1	TGTGCCATCAGTGATTTGTGGACAACGAACACTGAAGCTTTCTTT	CAISDLWTTNTEAFF
13	TRBV20-1	NA	NA	TRBJ1-1	TGCAGTGCGTTGACAGGTGAGAACACTGAAGCTTTCTTT	CSALTGENTEAFF
11	TRBV29-1	NA	few	TRBJ1-2	TGCAGCGCCGGGACTGGCTATGGCTACACCTTC	CSAGTGYGYTF
12	TRBV27	TRBD2	NA	TRBJ2-7	TGTGCCAGCATGCAGGGAGGGAACGAGCAGTACTTC	CASMQGGNEQYF
13	TRBV29-1	NA	NA	TRBJ2-7	TGCAGCGTTGTGAGTCTGTCGAACTACGAGCAGTACTTC	CSVVSLSNYEQYF
13	TRBV5-1	NA	few	TRBJ2-5	TGCGCCAGCAGCTTGGGGACCTCGGAGACCCAGTACTTC	CASSLGTSETQYF
15	TRBV11-3	NA	few	TRBJ2-1	TGTGCCAGCAGCTCCCGACAGGCGAGGGACAATGAGCAGTTCTTC	CASSSRQARDNEQFF
12	TRBV7-8	NA	few	TRBJ2-7	TGTGCCAGCAGTTGGCAGGGCTACGAGCAGTACTTC	CASSWQGYEQYF
15	TRBV4-1	NA	NA	TRBJ2-5	TGCGCCAGCAGCCAAGATCGGGGGGCGCGGGAGACCCAGTACTTC	CASSQDRGARETQYF
13	TRBV5-1	TRBD1	NA	TRBJ2-5	TGCGCCAGCAGCCGACAGGGGGAAGAGATCCAGTACTTC	CASSRQGEEIQYF
14	TRBV7-6	TRBD1	few	TRBJ2-7	TGTGCCAGCAGCTTAGGACAGGGCGTATCCGAGCAGTACTTC	CASSLGQGVSEQYF
12	TRBV29-1	NA	NA	TRBJ1-1	TGCAGCGTTCAACCCAGGTCGACTGAAGCTTTCTTT	CSVQPRSTEAFF
14	TRBV7-9	NA	NA	TRBJ2-1	TGTGCCAGCAGCTTACCCAGGGCCTGGAATGAGCAGTTCTTC	CASSLPRAWNEQFF